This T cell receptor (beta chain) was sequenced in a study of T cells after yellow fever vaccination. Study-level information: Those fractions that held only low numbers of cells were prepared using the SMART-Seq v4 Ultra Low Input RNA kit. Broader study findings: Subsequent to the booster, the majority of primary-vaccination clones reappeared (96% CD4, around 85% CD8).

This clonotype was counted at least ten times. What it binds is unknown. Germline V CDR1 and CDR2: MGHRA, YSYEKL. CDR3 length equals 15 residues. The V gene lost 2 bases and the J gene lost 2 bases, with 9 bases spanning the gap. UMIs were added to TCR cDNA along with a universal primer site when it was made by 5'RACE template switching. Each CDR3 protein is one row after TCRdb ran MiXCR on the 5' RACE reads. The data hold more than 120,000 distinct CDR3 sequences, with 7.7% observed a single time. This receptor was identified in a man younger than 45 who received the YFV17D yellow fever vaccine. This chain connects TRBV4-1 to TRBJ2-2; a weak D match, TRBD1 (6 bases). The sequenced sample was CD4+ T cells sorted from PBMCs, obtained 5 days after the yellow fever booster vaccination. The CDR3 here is CASSQSGTNTGELFF. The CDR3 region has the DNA TGCGCCAGCAGCCAATCCGGGACAAACACCGGGGAGCTGTTTTTT.